Sequencing of this TCR beta chain was carried out in a study of somatic mutations in cytotoxic T cells in rheumatoid arthritis. Study outcomes and limitations: The top CD8+ clone topped 20% of CD8+ cells in about an eighth of the roughly 60 patients.

Sequenced by immunoSEQ multiplex PCR; TCRdb stores in-frame clones only, minus some. The sample has roughly 30,000 clones, around 83% seen once. Trimming shortened V by 5 bases and J by 4 bases, and 26 bases separated the two germline ends. This CDR3 is 18 amino acids long. Germline V gives CDR1 SEHNR, CDR2 FQNEAQ (reference sequence). This clone has just one count. The antigen is unknown. The J gene is TRBJ1-2, the V gene TRBV7-9; weak D call: TRBD1 (5 bases). The clonotype was recovered from an adult with rheumatoid arthritis. The sequenced sample consisted of CD8+ T cells sorted from blood. CDR3 sequence (DNA): TGTGCCAGCAGCCCATCAGGGCAGGGAACTCTACTCTCCTATGGCTACACCTTC. This translates into CASSPSGQGTLLSYGYTF.